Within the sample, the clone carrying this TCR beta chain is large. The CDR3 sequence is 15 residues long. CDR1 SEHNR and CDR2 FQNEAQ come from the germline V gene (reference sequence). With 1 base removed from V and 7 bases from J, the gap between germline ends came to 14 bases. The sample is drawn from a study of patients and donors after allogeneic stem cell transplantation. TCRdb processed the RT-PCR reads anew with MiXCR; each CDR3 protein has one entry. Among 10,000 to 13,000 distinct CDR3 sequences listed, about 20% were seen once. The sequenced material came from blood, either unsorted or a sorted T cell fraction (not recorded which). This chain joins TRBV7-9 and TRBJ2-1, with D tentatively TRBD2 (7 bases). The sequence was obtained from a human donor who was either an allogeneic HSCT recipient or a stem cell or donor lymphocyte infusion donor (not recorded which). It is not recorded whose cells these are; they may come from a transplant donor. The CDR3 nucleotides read TGTGCCAGCAGCTTAGGTGGGGGGGCCCAGAATGAGCAGTTCTTC. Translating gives CASSLGGGAQNEQFF.